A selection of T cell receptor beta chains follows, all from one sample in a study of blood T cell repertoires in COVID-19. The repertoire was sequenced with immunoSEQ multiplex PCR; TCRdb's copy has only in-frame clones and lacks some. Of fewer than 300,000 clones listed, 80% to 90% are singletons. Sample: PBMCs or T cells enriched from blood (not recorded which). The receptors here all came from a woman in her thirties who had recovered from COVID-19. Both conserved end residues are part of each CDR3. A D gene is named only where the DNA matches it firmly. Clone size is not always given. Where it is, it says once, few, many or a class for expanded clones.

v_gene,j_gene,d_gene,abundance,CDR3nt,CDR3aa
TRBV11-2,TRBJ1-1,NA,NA,TGTGCCAGCAGCCCCGGGGCTTTCTTT,CASSPGAFF
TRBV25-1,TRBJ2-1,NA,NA,TGTGCCGACTCCCGGCGGGCTAGCGATCGGGGGTTCTTC,CADSRRASDRGFF
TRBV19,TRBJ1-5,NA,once,TGTGCCAGCAGCCCCGACTGGGAGCCCCAGCATTTT,CASSPDWEPQHF
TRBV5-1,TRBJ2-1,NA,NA,TGCGCCAGCAGCCCTTTATGGGTGAGGCGCAATGAGCAGTTCTTC,CASSPLWVRRNEQFF
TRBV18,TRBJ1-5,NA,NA,TGTGCCAGCTCACCCTCGGGAGGGGGGAGCAATCAGCCCCAGCATTTT,CASSPSGGGSNQPQHF
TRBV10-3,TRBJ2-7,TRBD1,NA,TGTGCCATAGCTCGGACAGGGACTTTCTCCTACGAGCAGTACTTC,CAIARTGTFSYEQYF
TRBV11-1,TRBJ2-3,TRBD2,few,TGTGCCAGCAGCTTAGCGCGTGGGGGGGCAGATACGCAGTATTTT,CASSLARGGADTQYF
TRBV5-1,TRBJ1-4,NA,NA,TGCGCCAGCACCAATGGGGCCCCTAATGAAAAACTGTTTTTT,CASTNGAPNEKLFF
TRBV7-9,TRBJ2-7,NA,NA,TGTGCCAGCAGCCCCGGACAACAAGCAGCCTACGAGCAGTACTTC,CASSPGQQAAYEQYF
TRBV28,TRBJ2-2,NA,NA,TGTGCCAGCAGTTTGTTGCCACAGACGAACACCGGGGAGCTGTTTTTT,CASSLLPQTNTGELFF